These 27 T cell receptor beta chains were all obtained from the same sample, sequenced in a study of type 1 regulatory T cells (dated by TCRdb to the early 2020s). Sequencing was performed on an Illumina MiSeq. TCRdb redid the processing of the public reads, applying fastp at Q25 and MiXCR, and retained in-frame beta chains. CDR3 protein sequences are deduplicated, and each keeps its most common genes and DNA. The sample table shows some 89,000 distinct CDR3 sequences, and roughly 28% are seen once. The top ten hold 2% to 2.5% of the sample. Source material: CD4+ T cells, either the whole sample or a sorted fraction (not recorded which). These TCRs come from a human donor in good health.

V is TRBV7-9 and J is TRBJ2-5, with D uncertain. This CDR3 is 14 amino acids long. The germline V and J ends were trimmed by 8 bases and 7 bases, with 20 bases remaining between them. The germline V gene has CDR1 SEHNR and CDR2 FQNEAQ (reference sequence). Here the CDR3 DNA reads TGTGCCAGCCAGCCCCCTGTGGAAGGAGCGACCCAGTACTTC. This encodes CASQPPVEGATQYF.

This clonotype was detected a few times. One junction end does not reproduce the germline sequence, and a read error may be involved. The chain couples TRBV12-3 or TRBV12-4 to TRBJ1-2; D call uncertain. This CDR3 has 15 residues. CDR3 sequence (DNA): TGTGCTAGCAGTTCCCCCGCGCGGCCCAACTATGGCTACACCTTC. This codes for CASSSPARPNYGYTF.

This clonotype came up a few times. Written as DNA, the CDR3 is TGTGCCAGTAGTGCCTGGCTAGCGGGAGGCCCCAGCTCCTACAATGAGCAGTTCTTC. As protein: CASSAWLAGGPSSYNEQFF. The chain uses TRBV19 and TRBJ2-1; 11 bases are shared with TRBD2. The CDR3 is 19 amino acids. Trimming took 5 bases from V and 0 from J; bases not matched to a gene: 12. In germline, CDR1 is LNHDA, CDR2 SQIVND (reference sequence).

A few counts support this clonotype. This chain connects TRBV3-1 to TRBJ2-3; the match to TRBD2 covers 12 bases. Germline V gives CDR1 LGHDT, CDR2 YNNKEL (reference sequence). With V trimmed by 4 bases and J by 4 bases, 12 bases remained unmatched. This CDR3 region has 18 residues. In DNA, the CDR3 is TGTGCCAGCAGCCGTCGACTAGCGGGAGCTCGCGCGGCAGATACGCAGTATTTT. Protein product: CASSRRLAGARAADTQYF.

The chain links TRBV28 to TRBJ1-1, with a weak D call TRBD1 (6 bases). Trimming stripped 10 bases from V and 1 base from J, with 16 bases between. Germline CDR1 and CDR2: MDHEN and SYDVKM. The CDR3 sequence is 14 residues long. The CDR3 DNA reads as TGTGCCATCACTCCCGGGACAACGAACACTGAAGCTTTCTTT. Its translation is CAITPGTTNTEAFF.

In DNA, the CDR3 is TGCAGCGTTGAAGATCGTCTGGAGGGCTATGGCTACACCTTC. Its protein is CSVEDRLEGYGYTF. This chain uses TRBV29-1 with TRBJ1-2; D not resolved. Germline-derived CDR1 and CDR2 are SQVTM and ANQGSEA. The CDR3 has 14 amino acids. With 0 bases removed from V and 4 bases from J, the gap between germline ends came to 12 bases.

The rearrangement uses TRBV5-6 and TRBJ1-2; maybe TRBD1 (5 bases). Trimming removed 2 bases from V and 4 bases from J, with 9 bases in between. CDR3 size: 13 residues. The germline CDR1 and CDR2 sequences are SGHDT and YYEEEE. CDR3 region: CASSLSGTYGYTF. In DNA form, the CDR3 reads TGTGCCAGCAGCTTATCAGGGACCTATGGCTACACCTTC.

V is TRBV6-2 or TRBV6-3 and J is TRBJ1-2, with a tentative D call TRBD1 (6 bases). This CDR3 spans 15 amino acids. Germline lookup yields CDR1 MNHEY and CDR2 SVGEGT. V shed 6 bases and J shed 3 bases, with 17 bases lying between them. In DNA form, the CDR3 reads TGTGCCAGCAGACCTCTGACAGGTTTGGACTATGGCTACACCTTC. Residues: CASRPLTGLDYGYTF.

V usage is TRBV12-3 or TRBV12-4 and J usage is TRBJ2-1; D perhaps matches TRBD2 (6 bases). Trimming stripped 6 bases from V and 6 bases from J, with 18 bases between. The CDR3 covers 15 residues. CDR3 nucleotides: TGTGCCAGCAGCCTACTAGCTTCTCCGGGCAATGAGCAGTTCTTC. Translated, it gives CASSLLASPGNEQFF.

This rearrangement joins TRBV18 to TRBJ1-5, with D uncertain. V lost 4 bases, J lost 0 bases, and 7 bases lay in between. Germline CDR1 and CDR2: KGHSH and LQKENI. This CDR3 is 14 amino acids long. CDR3 nucleotides: TGTGCCAGCTCACTAGCACGTAGCAATCAGCCCCAGCATTTT. This encodes CASSLARSNQPQHF.

In this sample, this clonotype turned up a few times. CDR3 in amino acids: CSASLRAEKLFF. The CDR3 DNA follows: TGCAGTGCTAGCCTCAGGGCGGAAAAACTGTTTTTT. The rearrangement uses TRBV20-1 and TRBJ1-4, with D perhaps matching TRBD1 (5 bases). The CDR3 has 12 residues. Germline loops: CDR1 DFQATT, CDR2 SNEGSKA (reference sequence). Between the trimmed V and J ends, which lost 3 bases and 8 bases, there was a span of 10 bases.

J is TRBJ2-7 and V is TRBV9, with 7 bases lining up with TRBD1. The CDR3 length is 14 residues. Losses at the gene ends were 3 bases for V and 4 bases for J; bases not matched to a gene: 7. Germline V gene lookup returns CDR1 SGDLS and CDR2 YYNGEE. CDR3 in DNA: TGTGCCAGCAGCGCTGCCGACAGGGCTTACGAGCAGTACTTC. This gives the protein CASSAADRAYEQYF. The full variable domain, with the rest looked up from reference TRBV9 and TRBJ2-7, is DSGVTQTPKHLITATGQRVTLRCSPRSGDLSVYWYQQSLDQGLQFLIQYYNGEERAKGNILERFSAQQFPDLHSELNLSSLELGDSALYFCASSAADRAYEQYFGPGTRLTVT.

CDR3 in DNA: TGTGCCAGTAGTATGACCGTGGGACAGGTCGGCTCGCAGTACTTC. This translates into CASSMTVGQVGSQYF. V gene TRBV19 combines with J gene TRBJ2-7; 8 bases are a match to TRBD1. With 3 bases clipped from V and 9 bases from J, the junction kept 13 bases outside the gene matches. The CDR3 totals 15 residues. Per the germline V gene, CDR1 is LNHDA and CDR2 is SQIVND (reference sequence).

Only one count was recorded for this clonotype. One end of the junction is discordant with germline, which a read error may explain. V is TRBV10-3 and J is TRBJ2-7; D is unclear. This CDR3 contains 13 residues. From germline, CDR1 is ENHRY and CDR2 SYGVKD. The CDR3 reads CAISALDSYEQCF. The CDR3 region has the DNA TGTGCCATCTCAGCTCTGGATAGCTACGAGCAGTGCTTC.

The J gene is TRBJ2-3, the V gene TRBV12-3 or TRBV12-4, with 9 bases identical to TRBD2. The V segment lost 6 bases and the J segment 1 base; nucleotides outside the gene matches: 8. The CDR3 loop spans 16 amino acids. The CDR3 bases are TGTGCCAGCAGGGCCCAGAAGCGGGAGGGCACAGATACGCAGTATTTT. Translated: CASRAQKREGTDTQYF.

In this sample, this clonotype turned up once. The chain joins TRBV7-7 to TRBJ2-3, with 7 positions matching TRBD2. After removal of 7 bases from V and 5 bases from J, the junction contained 6 bases not matched to a gene. From germline, CDR1 is SSHAT and CDR2 FNYEAQ (reference sequence). CDR3 length: 13 residues. The CDR3, as DNA: TGTGCCAGCACCCCACCGGGGGGAGATACGCAGTATTTT. The encoded protein is CASTPPGGDTQYF.

This chain joins TRBV19 and TRBJ1-4; D unresolved. Germline assignment: CDR1 LNHDA and CDR2 SQIVND (reference sequence). V was clipped by 9 bases and J by 2 bases, with 13 bases between them. The CDR3 runs 14 residues. For the CDR3, the DNA is TGTGCCAGCACCTCGACTACGACTAATGAAAAACTGTTTTTT. Its protein product is CASTSTTTNEKLFF.

The chain recombines TRBV3-1 with TRBJ2-1; D is uncertain. The CDR3 length is 12 residues. Trimming removed 2 bases at V and 8 bases at J, with 7 bases between. CDR1 LGHDT and CDR2 YNNKEL come from the germline V gene (reference sequence). CDR3 amino acids: CASSQTQDEQFF. In DNA form, the CDR3 reads TGTGCCAGCAGCCAAACCCAGGATGAGCAGTTCTTC.

The V gene is TRBV28, the J gene TRBJ1-6, with 7 nucleotides matching TRBD1. The CDR3 sequence is 18 residues long. Germline CDR1 is MDHEN and CDR2 is SYDVKM. The V and J ends lost 5 bases and 10 bases, in that order; junction bases with no gene match: 20. The CDR3 DNA reads as TGTGCCAGCAGTACTTTCACCGGGGGTGGGACAGCAGGCTCACCCCTCCACTTT. Translation gives CASSTFTGGGTAGSPLHF.

The chain has TRBV6-5 and TRBJ2-3; 7 nucleotides agree with TRBD2. Germline CDR1 reads MNHEY; CDR2 reads SVGAGI. Trimming cost V 5 bases and J 3 bases; bases outside gene matches: 5. The CDR3 is 14 residues long. CDR3 coding DNA: TGTGCCAGCAGTGTAAAAGCGGGAACAGATACGCAGTATTTT. Its translation is CASSVKAGTDTQYF.

In nucleotides, the CDR3 is TGTGCCAGCAGCGTAGCGGGTGGAGAGACCCAGTACTTC. It specifies CASSVAGGETQYF. This rearrangement joins TRBV9 to TRBJ2-5; D gene unclear. CDR1 is SGDLS and CDR2 is YYNGEE in the germline V gene. Trimming stripped 0 bases from V and 4 bases from J, with 7 bases between. This CDR3 has 13 residues.

This clonotype occurred a few times. The chain couples TRBV18 to TRBJ2-2; D uncertain. CDR1 KGHSH and CDR2 LQKENI come from the germline V gene. V shed 1 base and J shed 1 base, with 7 bases lying between them. This CDR3 region has 15 residues. The CDR3 reads CASSPRTENTGELFF. The CDR3 DNA follows: TGTGCCAGCTCACCACGGACGGAGAACACCGGGGAGCTGTTTTTT.

The table lists this clonotype with a few counts. The gene calls are TRBV29-1 and TRBJ1-2; D call uncertain. There are 13 residues in the CDR3. Trimming cost V 4 bases and J 4 bases, with 13 bases left between them. The germline V gene has CDR1 SQVTM and CDR2 ANQGSEA. This chain's CDR3 is CSVVYSSSYGYTF. Written as DNA, the CDR3 is TGCAGCGTTGTGTACAGTAGTAGCTATGGCTACACCTTC.

This CDR3 reads CASSLIRGQETQYF. The CDR3 DNA reads as TGTGCCAGCAGCTTAATTAGAGGACAAGAGACCCAGTACTTC. This rearrangement joins TRBV7-2 to TRBJ2-5; D gene ambiguous. Germline V gives CDR1 SGHTA, CDR2 FQGNSA. This CDR3 comprises 14 residues. The V gene lost 2 bases and the J gene lost 2 bases, with 9 bases spanning the gap.

This chain links TRBV5-1 with TRBJ2-7, with D uncertain. The CDR3 covers 15 residues. Germline loops: CDR1 SGHRS, CDR2 YFSETQ. Trimming stripped 0 bases from V and 3 bases from J, with 13 bases between. The CDR3 DNA reads as TGCGCCAGCAGCTTGGCCCCAGGCGTGGGCTACGAGCAGTACTTC. Translated: CASSLAPGVGYEQYF.

This clonotype was seen a few times. V and J are TRBV4-1 and TRBJ2-1; tentative D call: TRBD2 (6 bases). The CDR3 contains 16 residues. V lost 5 bases and J lost 7, with 21 bases in between. Germline V gene lookup returns CDR1 MGHRA and CDR2 YSYEKL. The chain's CDR3 is CASSSTGRAGRNEQFF. The DNA of the CDR3 is TGCGCCAGCAGCTCAACCGGCCGGGCGGGGAGGAATGAGCAGTTCTTC.

The V and J genes are TRBV29-1 and TRBJ1-4, with D perhaps TRBD1 (6 bases). Germline-derived CDR1 and CDR2 are SQVTM and ANQGSEA. The germline V and J ends were trimmed by 5 bases and 10 bases, with 14 bases remaining between them. The CDR3 covers 12 residues. This CDR3 is CSVTGPPGKLFF. The CDR3 nucleotides are TGCAGCGTTACAGGGCCGCCTGGAAAACTGTTTTTT.